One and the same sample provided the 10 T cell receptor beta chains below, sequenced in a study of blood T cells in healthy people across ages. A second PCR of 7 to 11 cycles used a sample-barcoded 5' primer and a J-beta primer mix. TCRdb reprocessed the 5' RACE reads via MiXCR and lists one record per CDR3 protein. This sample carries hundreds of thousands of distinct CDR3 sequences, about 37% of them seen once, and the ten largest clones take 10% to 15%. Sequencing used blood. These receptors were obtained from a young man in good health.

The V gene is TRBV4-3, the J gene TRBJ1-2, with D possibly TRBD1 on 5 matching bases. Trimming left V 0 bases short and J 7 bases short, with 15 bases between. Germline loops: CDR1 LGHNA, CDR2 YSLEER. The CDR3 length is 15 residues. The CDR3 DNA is TGCGCCAGCAGCCAAGATAGTAAGGGGCGTAGTGGCTACACCTTC. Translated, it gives CASSQDSKGRSGYTF.

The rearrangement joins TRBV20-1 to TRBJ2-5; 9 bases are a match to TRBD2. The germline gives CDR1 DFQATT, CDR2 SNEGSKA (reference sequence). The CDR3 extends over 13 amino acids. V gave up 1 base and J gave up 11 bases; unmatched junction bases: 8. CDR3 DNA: TGCAGTGCTAGAGGGACTAGCGAGCGTGAGCAGTACTTC. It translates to CSARGTSEREQYF.

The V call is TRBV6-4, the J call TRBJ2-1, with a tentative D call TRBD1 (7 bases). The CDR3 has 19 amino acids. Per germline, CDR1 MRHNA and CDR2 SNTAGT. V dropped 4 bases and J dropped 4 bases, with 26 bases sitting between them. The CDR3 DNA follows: TGTGCCAGCAGTGGACCCCCGGCCCGGGGGACAGTCAGGTACAATGAGCAGTTCTTC. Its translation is CASSGPPARGTVRYNEQFF.

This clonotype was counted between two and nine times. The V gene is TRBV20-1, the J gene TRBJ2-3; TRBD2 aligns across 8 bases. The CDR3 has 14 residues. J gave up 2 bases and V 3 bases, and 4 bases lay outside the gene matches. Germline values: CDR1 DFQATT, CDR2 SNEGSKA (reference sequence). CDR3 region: CSASRAGDTDTQYF. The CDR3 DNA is TGCAGTGCTAGCAGAGCGGGGGACACAGATACGCAGTATTTT.

The CDR3 nucleotides are TGCGCCAGCAGCCAAGTGGTGGGCGGGGGGGCCAGCACAGATACGCAGTATTTT. Its protein product is CASSQVVGGGASTDTQYF. The chain couples TRBV4-3 to TRBJ2-3; TRBD2 matches 9 bases. CDR1 and CDR2 (germline): LGHNA, YSLEER. The CDR3 is 18 residues long. The junction had 8 bases not matched to a gene; V was cut back by 1 base and J by 0 bases.

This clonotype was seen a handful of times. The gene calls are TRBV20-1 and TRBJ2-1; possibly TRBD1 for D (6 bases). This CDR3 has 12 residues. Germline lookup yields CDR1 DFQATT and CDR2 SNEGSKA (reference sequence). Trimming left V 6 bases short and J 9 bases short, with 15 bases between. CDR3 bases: TGCAGTGCACGAAGGTGGGGGCTTGAGCAGTTCTTC. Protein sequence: CSARRWGLEQFF.

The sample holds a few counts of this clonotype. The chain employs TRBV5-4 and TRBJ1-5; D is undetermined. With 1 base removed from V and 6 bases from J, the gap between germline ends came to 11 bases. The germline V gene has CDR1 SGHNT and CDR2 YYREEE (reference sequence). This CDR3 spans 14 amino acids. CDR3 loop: CASSLPGIGQPQHF. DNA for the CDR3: TGTGCCAGCAGCTTGCCGGGAATCGGTCAGCCCCAGCATTTT.

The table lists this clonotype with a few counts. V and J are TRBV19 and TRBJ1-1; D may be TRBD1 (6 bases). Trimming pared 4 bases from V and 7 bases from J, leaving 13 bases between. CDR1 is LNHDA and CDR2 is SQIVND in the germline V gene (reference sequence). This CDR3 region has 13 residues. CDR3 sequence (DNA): TGTGCCAGTAGTAGACCCGGGACATTTGAAGCTTTCTTT. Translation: CASSRPGTFEAFF.

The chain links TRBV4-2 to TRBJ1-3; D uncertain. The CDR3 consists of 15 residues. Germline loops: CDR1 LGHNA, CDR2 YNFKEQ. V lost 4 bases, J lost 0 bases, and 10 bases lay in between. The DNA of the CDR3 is TGTGCCAGCAGCCCCCAGTTTTACTCTGGAAACACCATATATTTT. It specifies CASSPQFYSGNTIYF.

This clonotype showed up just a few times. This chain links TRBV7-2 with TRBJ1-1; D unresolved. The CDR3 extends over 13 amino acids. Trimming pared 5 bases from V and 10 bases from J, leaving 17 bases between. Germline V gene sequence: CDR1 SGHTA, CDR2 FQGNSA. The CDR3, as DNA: TGTGCCAGCAGCAGGCGACAAGGAGAGGGAGCTTTCTTT. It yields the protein CASSRRQGEGAFF.